Below, 6 T cell receptor beta chains from the same sample are listed, as sequenced in a study of T cell repertoires in cytomegalovirus infection. TCRdb recomputed calls from the reads with MiXCR, one row per CDR3 protein. The table has 45,000 to 60,000 distinct CDR3 sequences, 20% to 25% seen once. For these receptors, no antigen is known. The sample here was CD8+ T cells from cultured PBMCs, taken from culture after CMV antigen stimulation. These receptors all come from a human donor in good health (CMV status not recorded). Some clones in this sample may be carry-over from other donors' samples.

This clonotype was detected a few times. V is TRBV19 and J is TRBJ1-5; a weak D match, TRBD1 (6 bases). The CDR3 spans 10 residues. Germline assignment: CDR1 LNHDA and CDR2 SQIVND (reference sequence). CDR3 sequence: CAGGYQPQHF. CDR3 coding DNA: TGTGCAGGGGGATATCAGCCCCAGCATTTT.

This rearrangement joins TRBV14 to TRBJ2-4; D perhaps matches TRBD1 (6 bases). The CDR3 extends over 13 amino acids. V lost 4 bases to trimming and J lost 8 bases, with 12 bases between them. Germline assignment: CDR1 SGHDN and CDR2 FVKESK. Here the CDR3 reads CASSRYRVDIQYF. The CDR3 DNA reads as TGTGCCAGCAGCCGGTACAGGGTAGACATTCAGTACTTC.

This clonotype is a singleton in its sample. V and J are TRBV27 and TRBJ2-5, with D uncertain. Germline loops: CDR1 MNHEY, CDR2 SMNVEV (reference sequence). CDR3 length equals 15 residues. Trimming shortened V by 5 bases and J by 3 bases, and 16 bases separated the two germline ends. The chain's CDR3 is CASSPNSIGEETQYF. In nucleotides, the CDR3 is TGTGCCAGCAGTCCTAACAGCATTGGGGAAGAGACCCAGTACTTC.

The rearrangement joins TRBV20-1 to TRBJ1-6; possibly TRBD1 for D (5 bases). The CDR3 sequence is 14 residues long. The V gene's germline CDR1 is DFQATT and CDR2 SNEGSKA (reference sequence). With 3 bases removed from V and 10 bases from J, the gap between germline ends came to 16 bases. This CDR3 is CSASPGLRRSPLHF. The CDR3 DNA reads TGCAGTGCTAGCCCAGGGCTGCGGCGATCACCCCTCCACTTT.

This clonotype came up a few times. In DNA form, the CDR3 reads TGTGCCAGCAGCTCTGGGGAATCCACAGATACGCAGTATTTT. Protein product: CASSSGESTDTQYF. The rearrangement uses TRBV7-9 and TRBJ2-3; D gene ambiguous. The length of the CDR3 is 14 residues. Germline V gene data show CDR1 as SEHNR and CDR2 as FQNEAQ (reference sequence). The ends were cut back, 4 bases at V and 2 bases at J, with 10 bases in the middle.

Ten or more counts support this clonotype. The J gene is TRBJ2-7, the V gene TRBV12-3 or TRBV12-4; D unclear. CDR3 length: 11 residues. Trimming pared 5 bases from V and 4 bases from J, leaving 6 bases between. The CDR3 nucleotides read TGTGCCAGCAGTGGGAAATACGAGCAGTACTTC. Residues: CASSGKYEQYF.